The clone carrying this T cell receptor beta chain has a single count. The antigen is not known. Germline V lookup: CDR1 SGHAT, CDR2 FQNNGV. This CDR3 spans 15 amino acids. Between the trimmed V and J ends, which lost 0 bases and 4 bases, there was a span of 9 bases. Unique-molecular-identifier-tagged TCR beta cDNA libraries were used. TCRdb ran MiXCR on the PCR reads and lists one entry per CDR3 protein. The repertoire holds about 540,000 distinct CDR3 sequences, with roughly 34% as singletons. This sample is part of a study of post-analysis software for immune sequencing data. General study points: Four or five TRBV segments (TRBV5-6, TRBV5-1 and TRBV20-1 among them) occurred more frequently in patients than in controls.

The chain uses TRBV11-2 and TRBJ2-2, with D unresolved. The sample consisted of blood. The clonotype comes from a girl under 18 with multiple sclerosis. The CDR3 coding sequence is TGTGCCAGCAGCTTAGAGGCTAGAGGCACCGGGGAGCTGTTTTTT. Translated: CASSLEARGTGELFF.